This T cell receptor (beta chain) was observed in a study of a mutant IDH1 vaccine in newly diagnosed glioma. Overall study: Patients began vaccination 4-6 weeks after radiotherapy alone, or with temozolomide cycles.

CDR1 is ENHRY, CDR2 SYGVKD, per germline. The CDR3 covers 15 residues. Germline trimming cut 4 bases from V and 0 bases from J; bases unmatched to any gene: 4. Notes on this clone: No antigen is known for it.

Indicated time point: week 23, last vaccination. What each vaccine dose contained was 300 ug of mutant IDH1 20-mer peptide, accompanied by topical imiquimod. This table comes from immunoSEQ multiplex PCR, and its TCRdb copy is limited to in-frame clones, with some not included. The data contain around 76,000 clones, 75% to 90% of them seen just once; the ten biggest clones take up roughly 0.81%. The receptor comes from a woman aged 45-60 years with glioma. This rearrangement joins TRBV10-3 to TRBJ2-3; 7 bases are shared with TRBD2. The sample in question was PBMCs, obtained from a glioma patient whose treatment included an IDH1 peptide vaccine. CDR3 sequence reads: CAISVGSGSTDTQYF. In nucleotides, the CDR3 is TGTGCCATCAGTGTCGGTAGCGGGAGCACAGATACGCAGTATTTT.